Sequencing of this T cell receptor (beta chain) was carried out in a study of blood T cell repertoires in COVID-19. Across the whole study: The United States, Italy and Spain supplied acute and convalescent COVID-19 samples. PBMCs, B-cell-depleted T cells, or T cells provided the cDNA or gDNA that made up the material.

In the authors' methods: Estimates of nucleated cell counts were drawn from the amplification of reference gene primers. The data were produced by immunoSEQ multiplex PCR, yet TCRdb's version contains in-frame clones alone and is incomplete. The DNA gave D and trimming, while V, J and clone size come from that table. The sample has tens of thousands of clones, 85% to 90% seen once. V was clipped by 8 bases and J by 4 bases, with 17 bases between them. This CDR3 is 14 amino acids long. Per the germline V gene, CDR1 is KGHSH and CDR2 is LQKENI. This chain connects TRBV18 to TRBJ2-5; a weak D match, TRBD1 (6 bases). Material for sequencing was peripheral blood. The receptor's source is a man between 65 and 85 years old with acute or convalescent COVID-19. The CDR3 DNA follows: TGTGCCAGCAACCGACGCGACAGGACAGAGACCCAGTACTTC. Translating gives CASNRRDRTETQYF.